The 32 T cell receptor beta chains below all came from one sample that was sequenced in a study of blood T cell repertoires in COVID-19. Sequenced by immunoSEQ multiplex PCR; TCRdb stores in-frame clones only, minus some. The data show 65,000 to 95,000 clones, with roughly 90% seen just once and around 4.5% held by the top ten. The sequenced material came from peripheral blood. Receptor source: a middle-aged man with active COVID-19.

The chain uses TRBV20-1 and TRBJ2-1; D may be TRBD2 (6 bases). CDR1 DFQATT and CDR2 SNEGSKA come from the germline V gene (reference sequence). The CDR3 has 11 amino acids. V was shortened by 8 bases and J by 10 bases, with 15 bases between the two germline ends. In nucleotides, the CDR3 is TGCAGTCCCTTTTCGGGGGACGAGCAGTTCTTC. It yields the protein CSPFSGDEQFF.

The chain has TRBV18 and TRBJ2-7, with a tentative D call TRBD2 (6 bases). The germline V gene encodes CDR1 KGHSH and CDR2 LQKENI. The CDR3 is 13 residues long. Trimming shortened V by 3 bases and J by 3 bases, and 9 bases separated the two germline ends. The CDR3, as DNA: TGTGCCAGCTCACCGCCGGGAGACTACGAGCAGTACTTC. Its protein is CASSPPGDYEQYF.

The chain combines TRBV5-4 with TRBJ2-7; 7 bases line up with TRBD2. CDR3 length: 15 residues. Germline lookup yields CDR1 SGHNT and CDR2 YYREEE (reference sequence). Trimming cost V 4 bases and J 2 bases; bases outside gene matches: 9. This CDR3 is CASSPKTRGAYEQYF. The CDR3 DNA reads TGTGCCAGCAGCCCCAAGACTCGGGGGGCCTACGAGCAGTACTTC. The complete variable domain, with remaining parts taken from reference TRBV5-4 and TRBJ2-7, reads ETGVTQSPTHLIKTRGQQVTLRCSSQSGHNTVSWYQQALGQGPQFIFQYYREEENGRGNFPPRFSGLQFPNYSSELNVNALELDDSALYLCASSPKTRGAYEQYFGPGTRLTVT.

The chain carries TRBV7-2 and TRBJ1-5; the D is unclear. The germline CDR1 and CDR2 sequences are SGHTA and FQGNSA. The V gene lost 1 base and the J gene lost 7 bases, with 14 bases spanning the gap. The length of the CDR3 is 15 residues. The chain's CDR3 is CASSLGGPGGQPQHF. For the CDR3, the DNA is TGTGCCAGCAGCTTAGGAGGCCCGGGAGGGCAGCCCCAGCATTTT. Variable domain in full (rest from reference TRBV7-2 and TRBJ1-5): GAGVSQSPSNKVTEKGKDVELRCDPISGHTALYWYRQSLGQGLEFLIYFQGNSAPDKSGLPSDRFSAERTGGSVSTLTIQRTQQEDSAVYLCASSLGGPGGQPQHFGDGTRLSIL.

The rearrangement uses TRBV19 and TRBJ2-7; D not certain. The CDR3 loop spans 16 amino acids. Germline CDR1 and CDR2: LNHDA and SQIVND (reference sequence). V lost 0 bases to trimming and J lost 2 bases, with 14 bases between them. The CDR3 nucleotides are TGTGCCAGTAGTATAGATCGAGCAACTCAAACCTACGAGCAGTACTTC. Amino acids: CASSIDRATQTYEQYF.

The genes are TRBV24-1 and TRBJ1-5; D possibly corresponds to TRBD1 (6 bases). V dropped 5 bases and J dropped 5 bases, with 12 bases sitting between them. This CDR3 comprises 14 residues. Per germline, CDR1 KGHDR and CDR2 SFDVKD. Here the CDR3 reads CATSGMGTYQPQHF. In DNA form, the CDR3 reads TGTGCCACCAGTGGGATGGGGACATATCAGCCCCAGCATTTT.

This sequence joins TRBV28 and TRBJ1-5; possible D gene TRBD1, 5 bases. Trimming stripped 7 bases from V and 4 bases from J, with 14 bases between. CDR3 length: 14 amino acids. CDR1 MDHEN and CDR2 SYDVKM come from the germline V gene. The CDR3: CASTTVSYNQPQHF. The CDR3 DNA reads as TGTGCCAGCACGACAGTGTCCTATAATCAGCCCCAGCATTTT. The full variable domain, in which reference TRBV28 and TRBJ1-5 provide the parts outside the CDR3, is DVKVTQSSRYLVKRTGEKVFLECVQDMDHENMFWYRQDPGLGLRLIYFSYDVKMKEKGDIPEGYSVSREKKERFSLILESASTNQTSMYLCASTTVSYNQPQHFGDGTRLSIL.

The rearrangement links TRBV11-3 to TRBJ2-3, with D possibly TRBD2 on 6 matching bases. V lost 4 bases, J lost 4 bases, and 9 bases lay in between. This CDR3 is built from 13 residues. Per the germline V gene, CDR1 is SGHNT and CDR2 is YENEEA. CDR3 bases: TGTGCCAGCAGCTCAACTAGCTCAGATACGCAGTATTTT. Amino acids: CASSSTSSDTQYF.

V usage is TRBV6-4 and J usage is TRBJ2-2; D unclear. Trimming took 0 bases from V and 3 from J, leaving 5 bases between them. Per the germline V gene, CDR1 is MRHNA and CDR2 is SNTAGT. The CDR3 totals 14 residues. The DNA for the CDR3 is TGTGCCAGCAGTGACTCAACGGACACCGGGGAGCTGTTTTTT. It is translated as CASSDSTDTGELFF.

V is TRBV4-3 and J is TRBJ1-1; tentative D call: TRBD1 (6 bases). Trimming pared 0 bases from V and 2 bases from J, leaving 10 bases between. Germline values: CDR1 LGHNA, CDR2 YSLEER. The CDR3 covers 15 residues. The CDR3 is CASSQDWTVNTEAFF. The CDR3 region has the DNA TGCGCCAGCAGCCAAGATTGGACAGTCAACACTGAAGCTTTCTTT.

This clone was detected once. The rearrangement uses TRBV27 and TRBJ1-6; D call uncertain. Between the trimmed V and J ends, which lost 5 bases and 7 bases, there was a span of 12 bases. CDR1 MNHEY and CDR2 SMNVEV come from the germline V gene (reference sequence). CDR3 length equals 14 residues. CDR3 amino acids: CASSDFSLNSPLHF. CDR3 nucleotides: TGTGCCAGCAGTGATTTTAGCCTGAATTCACCCCTCCACTTT.

The V and J genes are TRBV4-2 and TRBJ2-7; 8 bases are a match to TRBD2. J gave up 3 bases and V 0 bases, and 7 bases lay outside the gene matches. Germline lookup yields CDR1 LGHNA and CDR2 YNFKEQ. The CDR3 totals 16 residues. CDR3 sequence (DNA): TGTGCCAGCAGCCAAGAGAAAACTAGCGGAATCTACGAGCAGTACTTC. It encodes CASSQEKTSGIYEQYF.

The chain carries TRBV30 and TRBJ1-1, with a possible D match to TRBD1 (5 bases). V lost 2 bases and J 8 bases, leaving 9 bases between the germline ends. The germline V gene has CDR1 GTSNPN and CDR2 SVGIG (reference sequence). This CDR3 has 11 residues. CDR3 DNA sequence: TGTGCCTGGAGTTGGGCAGGGGAAGCTTTCTTT. It codes for CAWSWAGEAFF.

This chain joins TRBV15 and TRBJ1-2, with D possibly TRBD1 on 5 matching bases. This CDR3 contains 17 residues. Per the germline V gene, CDR1 is LNHNV and CDR2 is YYDKDF (reference sequence). Trimming removed 1 base at V and 8 bases at J, with 23 bases between. DNA for the CDR3: TGTGCCACCAGCAGAGGGGGGGGAGGCAAGGGTCTTGGAGGCTACACCTTC. Translating it yields CATSRGGGGKGLGGYTF.

The rearrangement uses TRBV5-1 and TRBJ2-5; 7 nucleotides align to TRBD2. In germline, CDR1 is SGHRS, CDR2 YFSETQ. J lost 2 bases, V lost 5 bases, and 3 bases had no gene match. CDR3 length: 13 residues. The CDR3 here is CASRGGLQETQYF. CDR3 in DNA: TGCGCCAGCAGGGGAGGGCTGCAAGAGACCCAGTACTTC. The full variable domain, completed using reference TRBV5-1 and TRBJ2-5, is KAGVTQTPRYLIKTRGQQVTLSCSPISGHRSVSWYQQTPGQGLQFLFEYFSETQRNKGNFPGRFSGRQFSNSRSEMNVSTLELGDSALYLCASRGGLQETQYFGPGTRLLVL.

In this sample, this clone turned up once. V usage is TRBV6-1 and J usage is TRBJ2-5; D unclear. Looked up from germline, CDR1 is MNHNS and CDR2 is SASEGT. The germline V and J ends were trimmed by 3 bases and 4 bases, with 6 bases remaining between them. CDR3 length: 12 residues. The CDR3 protein is CASSDPGETQYF. The CDR3 DNA reads TGTGCCAGCAGTGACCCAGGAGAGACCCAGTACTTC.

The gene calls are TRBV10-2 and TRBJ2-7, with D perhaps matching TRBD2 (5 bases). CDR1 is WSHSY, CDR2 SAAADI, per germline. This CDR3 contains 12 residues. V lost 6 bases, J lost 3 bases, and 9 bases lay in between. The CDR3 sequence: CASRDSDYEQYF. In nucleotides, the CDR3 is TGCGCCAGCAGGGACTCCGACTACGAGCAGTACTTC.

The chain has TRBV24-1 and TRBJ2-5; D is uncertain. CDR1 is KGHDR and CDR2 is SFDVKD in the germline V gene. The CDR3 sequence is 13 residues long. Trimming took 3 bases from V and 6 from J, leaving 10 bases between them. In nucleotides, the CDR3 is TGTGCCACCAGTGATCACGTTACAAAGACCCAGTACTTC. Amino acid sequence: CATSDHVTKTQYF.

The chain has TRBV2 and TRBJ1-1; 8 bases map to TRBD1. This CDR3 spans 15 amino acids. V shed 5 bases, J shed 4 bases, and the junction held 9 bases outside the gene matches. CDR1 is SNHLY, CDR2 FYNNEI, per germline. CDR3 region: CASSIQGVPGTEAFF. In nucleotides, the CDR3 is TGTGCCAGCAGTATACAGGGGGTACCGGGCACTGAAGCTTTCTTT.

The chain has TRBV19 and TRBJ2-2; TRBD2 agrees at 11 bases. Germline-derived CDR1 and CDR2 are LNHDA and SQIVND (reference sequence). Trimming took 5 bases from V and 6 from J; bases not matched to a gene: 14. This CDR3 has 18 residues. CDR3 protein: CASSLRLAGGMGSGELFF. Written as DNA, the CDR3 is TGTGCCAGTAGTCTTCGGCTAGCGGGGGGTATGGGATCCGGGGAGCTGTTTTTT.

This clone was found once. This rearrangement joins TRBV5-6 to TRBJ1-4, with 9 bases fitting TRBD1. J lost 10 bases, V lost 4 bases, and 8 bases had no gene match. Germline V gene lookup returns CDR1 SGHDT and CDR2 YYEEEE. This CDR3 is built from 14 residues. CDR3 sequence: CASSPGQGAPKLFF. The CDR3 DNA is TGTGCCAGCAGCCCGGGACAGGGTGCCCCAAAACTGTTTTTT.

The chain uses TRBV28 and TRBJ2-7; 11 bases match TRBD2. The germline gives CDR1 MDHEN, CDR2 SYDVKM. CDR3 length equals 15 residues. J gave up 4 bases and V 6 bases, and 8 bases lay outside the gene matches. Here the CDR3 DNA reads TGTGCCAGCAGCCTTAGCGGGAGGGCCGCGTACGAGCAGTACTTC. Amino acids: CASSLSGRAAYEQYF.

The gene calls are TRBV15 and TRBJ1-1, with D possibly TRBD1 on 5 matching bases. The V gene's germline CDR1 is LNHNV and CDR2 YYDKDF (reference sequence). The CDR3 has 12 residues. With 6 bases removed from V and 9 bases from J, the gap between germline ends came to 14 bases. The CDR3 is CATSPETAQAFF. The CDR3 DNA follows: TGTGCCACCAGTCCTGAGACAGCGCAAGCTTTCTTT.

The V and J genes are TRBV19 and TRBJ1-2; D might be TRBD1 (5 bases). The germline gives CDR1 LNHDA, CDR2 SQIVND (reference sequence). The V and J ends lost 1 base and 3 bases respectively, with 12 bases between them. CDR3 length equals 15 residues. This chain's CDR3 is CASSIVAGIDYGYTF. The DNA of the CDR3 is TGTGCCAGTAGTATAGTGGCAGGGATTGACTATGGCTACACCTTC.

V usage is TRBV12-3 or TRBV12-4 and J usage is TRBJ2-7; 7 positions agree with TRBD2. The CDR3 is made up of 13 amino acids. Germline trimming cut 9 bases from V and 3 bases from J; bases unmatched to any gene: 8. The CDR3 DNA is TGTGCCAGGCGGGGACTAAAAGACTACGAGCAGTACTTC. Its protein product is CARRGLKDYEQYF.

The rearrangement joins TRBV27 to TRBJ2-7; 7 bases map to TRBD2. J gave up 3 bases and V 6 bases, and 8 bases lay outside the gene matches. Germline CDR1 reads MNHEY; CDR2 reads SMNVEV (reference sequence). CDR3 length equals 14 residues. In DNA, the CDR3 is TGTGCCAGCAGCCTTGACGGGACTATCTACGAGCAGTACTTC. Translated, it gives CASSLDGTIYEQYF.

V usage is TRBV6-5 and J usage is TRBJ1-2; 12 bases agree with TRBD1. The trim removed 8 bases at V and 7 bases at J, leaving 11 bases unmatched. The CDR3 is 15 residues long. The V gene's germline CDR1 is MNHEY and CDR2 SVGAGI. The CDR3 reads CASPPQGTGGFGYTF. DNA of the CDR3: TGTGCCAGCCCCCCTCAGGGGACAGGGGGCTTTGGCTACACCTTC.

V and J are TRBV5-4 and TRBJ2-5; 10 bases fit TRBD2. After removal of 4 bases from V and 2 bases from J, the junction contained 5 bases not matched to a gene. Germline V CDR1 and CDR2: SGHNT, YYREEE (reference sequence). The CDR3 has 15 residues. The CDR3 loop reads CASSGGLAVQETQYF. The CDR3 bases are TGTGCCAGCAGCGGTGGACTAGCGGTACAAGAGACCCAGTACTTC.

The rearrangement uses TRBV5-4 and TRBJ2-7, with D maybe TRBD2 (6 bases). CDR1 SGHNT and CDR2 YYREEE come from the germline V gene (reference sequence). V lost 4 bases and J 5 bases, leaving 25 bases between the germline ends. The CDR3 contains 17 residues. This CDR3 reads CASSRPGVGRFEDEQYF. DNA of the CDR3: TGTGCCAGCAGCCGGCCGGGGGTGGGGAGATTTGAGGACGAGCAGTACTTC.

This chain connects TRBV3-1 (or the pseudogene TRBV3-2) to TRBJ1-2; TRBD1 is a possible D gene (5 bases). The V and J ends lost 4 bases and 6 bases respectively, with 12 bases between them. The CDR3 covers 13 residues. Germline CDR1 is LGHDT and CDR2 is YNNKEL (reference sequence). The CDR3, as DNA: TGTGCCAGCAGCCTGGTAGGGGCTAATGGCTACACCTTC. Its translation: CASSLVGANGYTF.

The chain joins TRBV9 to TRBJ2-2, with 7 bases aligning to TRBD1. Trimming took 3 bases from V and 7 from J; bases not matched to a gene: 9. Germline CDR1 reads SGDLS; CDR2 reads YYNGEE. This CDR3 is 15 amino acids long. The CDR3 region has the DNA TGTGCCAGCAGCGGGGCGGACAGGCGTCTCGGGGAGCTGTTTTTT. Its translation: CASSGADRRLGELFF.

The chain joins TRBV9 to TRBJ2-5; TRBD2 aligns across 9 bases. Trimming removed 0 bases from V and 4 bases from J; junction bases left unmatched: 10. The CDR3 has 17 residues. Looked up from germline, CDR1 is SGDLS and CDR2 is YYNGEE. The CDR3 DNA sequence: TGTGCCAGCAGCGTAGCTCCCCTGCGGGGGGGCCGAGAGACCCAGTACTTC. Its protein product is CASSVAPLRGGRETQYF.